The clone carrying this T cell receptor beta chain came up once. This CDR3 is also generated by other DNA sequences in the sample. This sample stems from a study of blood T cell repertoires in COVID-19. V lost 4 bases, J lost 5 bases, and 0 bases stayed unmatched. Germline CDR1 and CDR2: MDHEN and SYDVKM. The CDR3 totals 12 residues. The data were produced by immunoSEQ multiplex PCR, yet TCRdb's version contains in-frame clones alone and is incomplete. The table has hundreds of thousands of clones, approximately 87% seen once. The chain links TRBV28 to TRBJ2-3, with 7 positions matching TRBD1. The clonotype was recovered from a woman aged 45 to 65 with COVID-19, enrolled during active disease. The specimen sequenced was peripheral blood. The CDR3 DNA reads TGTGCCAGCAGTTCAGGGGGAGATACGCAGTATTTT. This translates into CASSSGGDTQYF.